Shown below are 27 T cell receptor beta chains from a single sample sequenced in a study of T cells in Graves' hyperthyroidism and ophthalmopathy. Amplification of TCR beta CDR3 regions was performed using RNA transcripts as template. With the HTBI primer set, the TCR CDR3 went through a first round of RT-PCR. TCRdb re-analysed the multiplex PCR reads in MiXCR, keeping a single row per CDR3 protein. Altogether 450,000 to 650,000 distinct CDR3 sequences are present, less than 25% being singletons, with the ten largest covering around a quarter. Sequenced material: blood. The origin of the receptors is a man aged 18-30 years with Graves' hyperthyroidism.

This clonotype has a count of ten or more. The CDR3 nucleotides are TGTGCCAGCAGCCCCACCGGGACAGGACCCATCGAGCAGTACTTC. It yields the protein CASSPTGTGPIEQYF. The V call is TRBV6-1, the J call TRBJ2-7, with 8 bases lining up with TRBD1. The V gene's germline CDR1 is MNHNS and CDR2 SASEGT. The CDR3 runs 15 residues. V was clipped by 6 bases and J by 6 bases; unmatched bases: 13.

As for this clonotype: An end of the junction differs from the germline gene, which may be a read error. J is TRBJ1-5 and V is TRBV20-1, with a tentative D call TRBD1 (6 bases). The CDR3 sequence is 15 residues long. From germline, CDR1 is DFQATT and CDR2 SNEGSKA (reference sequence). The CDR3 DNA reads as TGCAGTGCTAGAGAGGACAGATATAGCAATCAGCCCCAGCGTTTT. Protein product: CSAREDRYSNQPQRF.

In this sample, this clonotype turned up many times. The chain is built from TRBV20-1 and TRBJ1-1; D call uncertain. Between the trimmed V and J ends, which lost 5 bases and 3 bases, there was a span of 13 bases. Per the germline V gene, CDR1 is DFQATT and CDR2 is SNEGSKA (reference sequence). This CDR3 contains 13 residues. CDR3 sequence reads: CSADTQGHTEAFF. For the CDR3, the DNA is TGCAGTGCTGATACACAAGGACACACTGAAGCTTTCTTT.

Many counts were recorded for this clonotype. J is TRBJ2-7 and V is TRBV6-5, with D possibly matching TRBD1 (6 bases). This CDR3 contains 14 residues. CDR1 is MNHEY, CDR2 SVGAGI, per germline. V gave up 6 bases and J gave up 3 bases, with 15 bases separating them. The CDR3 loop reads CASRPRQENYEQYF. The DNA for the CDR3 is TGTGCCAGCAGACCCAGACAGGAAAACTACGAGCAGTACTTC.

This clonotype has ten or more counts. The rearrangement joins TRBV29-1 to TRBJ1-1; 7 bases are a match to TRBD1. The V segment lost 3 bases and the J segment 5 bases; nucleotides outside the gene matches: 6. CDR3 length: 13 residues. The germline CDR1 and CDR2 sequences are SQVTM and ANQGSEA. For the CDR3, the DNA is TGCAGCGTTGAGGATCAGGGGGAAACTGAAGCTTTCTTT. Protein product: CSVEDQGETEAFF. Based on the CDR3 plus reference TRBV29-1 and TRBJ1-1, the full variable domain is SAVISQKPSRDICQRGTSLTIQCQVDSQVTMMFWYRQQPGQSLTLIATANQGSEATYESGFVIDKFPISRPNLTFSTLTVSNMSPEDSSIYLCSVEDQGETEAFFGQGTRLTVV.

This clonotype was observed many times. The chain joins TRBV19 to TRBJ2-7, with 8 bases lining up with TRBD1. CDR1 is LNHDA and CDR2 is SQIVND in the germline V gene (reference sequence). This CDR3 has 13 residues. V lost 8 bases and J lost 6; bases outside the gene matches: 9. CDR3 sequence reads: CASGTGLMGEQYF. CDR3 nucleotides: TGTGCCAGTGGGACAGGTTTGATGGGCGAGCAGTACTTC.

The sample holds many counts of this clonotype. The rearrangement links TRBV6-5 to TRBJ2-5; tentative D call: TRBD2 (7 bases). Germline V lookup: CDR1 MNHEY, CDR2 SVGAGI. V shed 4 bases and J shed 5 bases, with 11 bases lying between them. This CDR3 region has 13 residues. CDR3 residues: CASSWGGKETQYF. The DNA for the CDR3 is TGTGCCAGCAGTTGGGGGGGCAAGGAGACCCAGTACTTC.

This clonotype showed up just a few times. The J gene is TRBJ1-2, the V gene TRBV7-9; the match to TRBD1 covers 8 bases. Trimming removed 5 bases from V and 13 bases from J; junction bases left unmatched: 9. CDR1 SEHNR and CDR2 FQNEAQ come from the germline V gene (reference sequence). The length of the CDR3 is 12 residues. The CDR3 protein is CASSQDRESATF. For the CDR3, the DNA is TGTGCCAGCAGCCAGGACAGGGAGTCGGCCACCTTC.

This rearrangement joins TRBV7-2 to TRBJ1-2; D gene ambiguous. This CDR3 comprises 16 residues. V lost 0 bases and J lost 0, with 11 bases in between. CDR1 is SGHTA, CDR2 FQGNSA, per germline. For the CDR3, the DNA is TGTGCCAGCAGCTTAGCTCGGTCAGTAGCTAACTATGGCTACACCTTC. It specifies CASSLARSVANYGYTF.

In its sample, this clonotype was seen a few times. The J gene is TRBJ2-7, the V gene TRBV4-1, with a tentative D call TRBD2 (7 bases). The CDR3 covers 16 residues. CDR1 and CDR2 (germline): MGHRA, YSYEKL. Trimming removed 0 bases at V and 2 bases at J, with 14 bases between. The CDR3 nucleotides read TGCGCCAGCAGCCAAGAGGGGGGGCCCGGTACCTACGAGCAGTACTTC. This codes for CASSQEGGPGTYEQYF.

On this clonotype: Being one base from a much bigger clone, this may be a read error. J is TRBJ1-1 and V is TRBV4-1; D not resolved. Germline CDR1 reads MGHRA; CDR2 reads YSYEKL. This CDR3 has 14 amino acids. The CDR3 sequence is CASSRSLVNTEDFF. The CDR3 region has the DNA TGCGCCAGCAGCCGATCCCTTGTAAACACTGAAGATTTCTTT.

The table lists this clonotype with many counts. The CDR3 sequence is CSARVGTGEDGYTF. Written as DNA, the CDR3 is TGCAGTGCTAGAGTAGGAACAGGGGAGGATGGCTACACCTTC. The chain joins TRBV20-1 to TRBJ1-2; TRBD1 matches at 7 bases. V lost 1 base to trimming and J lost 6 bases; unmatched junction nucleotides: 8. The CDR3 runs to 14 residues. Germline CDR1 is DFQATT and CDR2 is SNEGSKA (reference sequence).

This clonotype was counted many times. The chain combines TRBV6-1 with TRBJ1-5; D remains unclear. Germline V gene lookup returns CDR1 MNHNS and CDR2 SASEGT. The V and J ends lost 2 bases and 3 bases respectively, with 11 bases between them. The CDR3 length is 15 residues. In DNA form, the CDR3 reads TGTGCCAGCAGTGAATCGGGCCTTTTCAATCAGCCCCAGCATTTT. As protein: CASSESGLFNQPQHF.

This clonotype showed up many times. The chain carries TRBV5-1 and TRBJ1-1, with unresolved D. The V and J ends lost 0 bases and 2 bases respectively, with 8 bases between them. Germline CDR1 is SGHRS and CDR2 is YFSETQ. There are 14 residues in the CDR3. The CDR3 DNA reads TGCGCCAGCAGCTTGGATGCAGCCAACACTGAAGCTTTCTTT. Translated, it gives CASSLDAANTEAFF.

This clonotype was observed at least ten times. The chain links TRBV9 to TRBJ1-2; D perhaps matches TRBD1 (6 bases). The CDR3 consists of 14 residues. CDR1 and CDR2 from the germline V gene are SGDLS and YYNGEE. Trimming cost V 4 bases and J 4 bases, with 14 bases left between them. In DNA form, the CDR3 reads TGTGCCAGCAGCACCAGACAGGATTCCTATGGCTACACCTTC. Amino acids: CASSTRQDSYGYTF.

There are many counts of this clonotype. V gene TRBV6-1 combines with J gene TRBJ1-2, with D possibly matching TRBD1 (5 bases). This CDR3 is 13 amino acids long. The germline V gene encodes CDR1 MNHNS and CDR2 SASEGT. V lost 7 bases and J 4 bases, leaving 13 bases between the germline ends. The CDR3 here is CASTSPGPYGYTF. The CDR3 coding sequence is TGTGCCAGCACATCTCCGGGGCCCTATGGCTACACCTTC.

The chain employs TRBV20-1 and TRBJ1-5; tentative D call: TRBD1 (5 bases). The CDR3 is 15 residues long. V was cut by 0 bases and J by 4 bases, with 13 bases left in between. Germline CDR1 is DFQATT and CDR2 is SNEGSKA (reference sequence). CDR3 residues: CSARDGQGFNQPQHF. The CDR3 DNA reads TGCAGTGCTAGAGATGGGCAGGGCTTTAATCAGCCCCAGCATTTT.

This clonotype was picked up many times. This chain connects TRBV4-1 to TRBJ2-5; D is unclear. Germline-derived CDR1 and CDR2 are MGHRA and YSYEKL. The CDR3 runs 13 residues. Between the trimmed V and J ends, which lost 4 bases and 5 bases, there was a span of 11 bases. The DNA for the CDR3 is TGCGCCAGCAGCCTCACACTCGGGGAGACCCAGTACTTC. Translation gives CASSLTLGETQYF.

This clonotype came up many times. The V call is TRBV12-3 or TRBV12-4, the J call TRBJ2-3, with TRBD2 identical over 9 bases. The trim removed 5 bases at V and 0 bases at J, leaving 3 bases unmatched. The CDR3 is 15 residues long. Here the CDR3 DNA reads TGTGCCAGCAGTATCCTAGCGGGGAGCACAGATACGCAGTATTTT. Protein sequence: CASSILAGSTDTQYF.

The rearrangement links TRBV4-1 to TRBJ1-3, with D possibly being TRBD1 (5 bases). Germline V gene lookup returns CDR1 MGHRA and CDR2 YSYEKL. Deletions cut 3 bases from V and 0 bases from J, with 12 bases between. The CDR3 runs 16 residues. The CDR3 here is CASSHPGTDSGNTIYF. The CDR3 DNA follows: TGCGCCAGCAGCCATCCCGGGACCGACTCTGGAAACACCATATATTTT.

Comment on this clonotype: It may be a read error: a sequence one base away is much more abundant. The chain is built from TRBV19 and TRBJ1-5; D not certain. The CDR3 has 13 residues. Germline CDR1 LNHDA, CDR2 SQIVND (reference sequence). The CDR3 sequence is CASSIGEVQPRHF. The CDR3 nucleotides read TGTGCCAGTAGTATAGGGGAAGTTCAGCCCCGGCATTTT. Looking up the rest from reference TRBV19 and TRBJ1-5 gives the full variable domain: DGGITQSPKYLFRKEGQNVTLSCEQNLNHDAMYWYRQDPGQGLRLIYYSQIVNDFQKGDIAEGYSVSREKKESFPLTVTSAQKNPTAFYLCASSIGEVQPRHFGDGTRLSIL.

This chain joins TRBV6-1 and TRBJ1-1; no clear D. V was shortened by 1 base and J by 2 bases, with 8 bases between the two germline ends. Looked up from germline, CDR1 is MNHNS and CDR2 is SASEGT. There are 14 residues in the CDR3. CDR3 bases: TGTGCCAGCAGTGAAGACAACTATAACACTGAAGCTTTCTTT. Its protein is CASSEDNYNTEAFF.

DNA of the CDR3: TGTGCCAGCAGTTCCCTAACCCGGGGGAGCAATCAGCCCCAGCATTTT. Residues: CASSSLTRGSNQPQHF. The J gene is TRBJ1-5, the V gene TRBV6-2 or TRBV6-3; possible D gene TRBD1, 5 bases. Looked up from germline, CDR1 is MNHEY and CDR2 is SVGEGT. The CDR3 has 16 residues. V lost 4 bases to trimming and J lost 1 base, with 14 bases between them.

DNA of the CDR3: TGCGCCAGCAGCCCTACAGGGGAAGTTAGGGGCTACACCTTC. Amino acids: CASSPTGEVRGYTF. The chain couples TRBV4-1 to TRBJ1-2, with TRBD1 matching over 7 bases. CDR1 is MGHRA and CDR2 is YSYEKL in the germline V gene. V trimming: 4 bases; J trimming: 8 bases; junction bases outside the gene matches: 10. The CDR3 is made up of 14 amino acids.

This clonotype was observed at least ten times. This chain uses TRBV12-3 or TRBV12-4 with TRBJ1-6, with no clear D. V was trimmed by 3 bases and J by 6 bases, leaving 6 bases between them. This CDR3 has 13 amino acids. The CDR3 bases are TGTGCCAGCAGTTTGTTTTTTAATTCACCCCTCCACTTT. Its protein product is CASSLFFNSPLHF.

This clonotype was counted many times. J is TRBJ1-2 and V is TRBV2; D not resolved. Germline-derived CDR1 and CDR2 are SNHLY and FYNNEI. The CDR3 consists of 15 residues. V lost 1 base and J 1 base, leaving 10 bases between the germline ends. The CDR3 sequence is CASSEVDQINYGYTF. The CDR3, as DNA: TGTGCCAGCAGTGAAGTCGACCAAATTAACTATGGCTACACCTTC.

This clonotype came up many times. V and J are TRBV5-5 and TRBJ2-5; 9 nucleotides line up with TRBD1. The CDR3 contains 15 residues. Trimming took 4 bases from V and 5 from J; bases not matched to a gene: 9. Germline CDR1 reads SGHKS; CDR2 reads YYEKEE (reference sequence). CDR3 in amino acids: CASSAVVTGGETQYF. The CDR3 nucleotides read TGTGCCAGCAGCGCTGTCGTGACAGGGGGTGAGACCCAGTACTTC.